This record covers a single T cell receptor beta chain. Its antigen is currently unknown. The CDR3 spans 16 residues. V was pared by 4 bases and J by 5 bases, with 11 bases of the junction left unmatched. Germline V gives CDR1 LGHNA, CDR2 YNFKEQ. Both 60 Vbeta primers and 13 Jbeta primers went into the PCR. Method: immunoSEQ multiplex PCR; TCRdb's copy keeps in-frame clones and lacks some. The sample yields some 100,000 clones, about 70% seen once. The source of the sample is a study of cytomegalovirus exposure and HLA in healthy donors. General study findings and limits: Highest at DRB1 and lowest at HLA-C, TCR association rates differed among HLA loci in a later analysis. Productive rates of about 87% or about 30% were seen for most TCR beta V segments in an earlier analysis. Later analysis associated a missense DCLRE1C variant with TCR beta V- and J-gene trimming.

The chain recombines TRBV4-2 with TRBJ1-5, with 7 nucleotides matching TRBD1. The material sequenced was PBMCs. The TCR was taken from a young woman in good health and CMV-seropositive. This CDR3 reads CASSLKGQFLDQPQHF. CDR3 sequence (DNA): TGTGCCAGCAGCCTTAAGGGACAGTTCCTAGATCAGCCCCAGCATTTT.